These 18 T cell receptor beta chains share one sample of origin, sequenced in a study of T cells in Graves' hyperthyroidism and ophthalmopathy. RNA transcripts served as the template for amplifying TCR beta CDR3 regions. First-round RT-PCR with HTBI primers amplified the TCR CDR3 region. MiXCR was run by TCRdb on the multiplex PCR reads, yielding one entry per CDR3 protein. The data contain a few hundred thousand distinct CDR3 sequences, 15% of them singletons. The material sequenced was blood. The receptor source for this set is a woman in her 30s with Graves' hyperthyroidism.

V and J are TRBV6-1 and TRBJ2-5; 14 nucleotides align to TRBD2. CDR3 length: 16 amino acids. The V segment lost 4 bases and the J segment 5 bases; nucleotides outside the gene matches: 6. The germline gives CDR1 MNHNS, CDR2 SASEGT. The CDR3 spells CASSAGTSGRGETQYF. In nucleotides, the CDR3 is TGTGCCAGCAGTGCGGGGACTAGCGGGAGAGGGGAGACCCAGTACTTC.

V and J are TRBV5-1 and TRBJ1-4, with D hard to call. Deletions cut 7 bases from V and 8 bases from J, with 15 bases between. Germline V gene sequence: CDR1 SGHRS, CDR2 YFSETQ. CDR3 size: 13 residues. The CDR3 is CASRKAPSEKLFF. CDR3 coding DNA: TGCGCCAGCCGTAAGGCCCCCTCCGAAAAACTGTTTTTT.

In this sample, this clonotype turned up many times. The chain couples TRBV11-2 to TRBJ2-7; D is unresolved. Germline CDR1 reads SGHAT; CDR2 reads FQNNGV. CDR3 length equals 11 residues. Trimming took off 7 bases at V and 0 bases at J, with 4 bases between the two ends. CDR3 amino acids: CASTPSYEQYF. The CDR3 bases are TGTGCCAGCACCCCCTCCTACGAGCAGTACTTC.

The chain links TRBV5-1 to TRBJ2-1, with TRBD2 identical over 14 bases. Trimming removed 4 bases from V and 0 bases from J; junction bases left unmatched: 9. This CDR3 is 19 amino acids long. CDR1 and CDR2 from the germline V gene are SGHRS and YFSETQ. CDR3 loop: CASSPGLAGARSSYNEQFF. CDR3 sequence (DNA): TGCGCCAGCAGCCCGGGACTAGCGGGAGCCCGGAGCTCCTACAATGAGCAGTTCTTC.

This clonotype was observed a few times. The V call is TRBV5-4, the J call TRBJ2-1; D is ambiguous. Trimming removed 0 bases at V and 0 bases at J, with 10 bases between. Looked up from germline, CDR1 is SGHNT and CDR2 is YYREEE (reference sequence). CDR3 length: 16 amino acids. The DNA of the CDR3 is TGTGCCAGCAGCTTGGGGACGGGCAACTCCTACAATGAGCAGTTCTTC. Its protein is CASSLGTGNSYNEQFF.

This clonotype was counted ten times or more. The chain links TRBV3-1 to TRBJ2-7; tentatively, D is TRBD2 (5 bases). The CDR3 is 17 amino acids. Per the germline V gene, CDR1 is LGHDT and CDR2 is YNNKEL (reference sequence). Trimming took off 1 base at V and 3 bases at J, with 19 bases between the two ends. The CDR3 here is CASSQVFLGVLHYEQYF. The CDR3 DNA sequence: TGTGCCAGCAGCCAAGTCTTTCTGGGAGTACTTCACTACGAGCAGTACTTC.

This clonotype was seen a handful of times. The rearrangement uses TRBV14 and TRBJ2-3; the D gene is possibly TRBD2 (6 bases). This CDR3 contains 15 residues. The V gene's germline CDR1 is SGHDN and CDR2 FVKESK. Trimming took off 4 bases at V and 4 bases at J, with 15 bases between the two ends. As DNA, the CDR3 is TGTGCCAGCAGCCCCCCGTGGGGAGGATCAGATACGCAGTATTTT. Encoded protein: CASSPPWGGSDTQYF.

The chain combines TRBV20-1 with TRBJ2-5; the match to TRBD2 covers 8 bases. The length of the CDR3 is 14 residues. From germline, CDR1 is DFQATT and CDR2 SNEGSKA (reference sequence). After removal of 4 bases from V and 4 bases from J, the junction contained 8 bases not matched to a gene. The CDR3 reads CSAMGSGKLETQYF. CDR3 coding DNA: TGCAGTGCTATGGGTAGCGGGAAACTAGAGACCCAGTACTTC.

This clonotype was seen many times. The J gene is TRBJ1-1, the V gene TRBV11-2; D uncertain. Germline loops: CDR1 SGHAT, CDR2 FQNNGV. V shed 4 bases and J shed 3 bases, with 12 bases lying between them. The CDR3 has 14 residues. The CDR3 nucleotides are TGTGCCAGCAGCTCTCGCGGCAAAGACACTGAAGCTTTCTTT. Residues: CASSSRGKDTEAFF.

This clonotype was observed at least ten times. This rearrangement joins TRBV20-1 to TRBJ1-2; D may be TRBD1 (5 bases). With 1 base removed from V and 4 bases from J, the gap between germline ends came to 10 bases. From germline, CDR1 is DFQATT and CDR2 SNEGSKA (reference sequence). The CDR3 has 13 amino acids. The CDR3 DNA reads TGCAGTGCTAGAGGGGGCGGCGGCTATGGCTACACCTTC. This encodes CSARGGGGYGYTF.

A few counts support this clonotype. The chain combines TRBV6-5 with TRBJ2-7, with TRBD1 matching over 7 bases. The CDR3 extends over 15 amino acids. With V trimmed by 1 base and J by 2 bases, 5 bases remained unmatched. The germline CDR1 and CDR2 sequences are MNHEY and SVGAGI. As DNA, the CDR3 is TGTGCCAGCAGTTACTTTAGGGGACAGCCCTACGAGCAGTACTTC. Protein: CASSYFRGQPYEQYF.

This clonotype was picked up many times. This sequence joins TRBV12-3 or TRBV12-4 and TRBJ1-2; D might be TRBD1 (5 bases). V dropped 6 bases and J dropped 2 bases, with 16 bases sitting between them. The CDR3 runs to 15 residues. CDR3 sequence (DNA): TGTGCCAGCAGATCCGGCGGCAGGGCCAACTATGGCTACACCTTC. Translated, it gives CASRSGGRANYGYTF.

Only a few counts were recorded for this clonotype. The J gene is TRBJ2-6, the V gene TRBV20-1; 9 bases agree with TRBD1. Germline V gene sequence: CDR1 DFQATT, CDR2 SNEGSKA (reference sequence). With V trimmed by 5 bases and J by 4 bases, 6 bases remained unmatched. This CDR3 has 15 residues. For the CDR3, the DNA is TGCAGTGCTTTACAGGGGGCGGGGGGGGCCAACGTCCTGACTTTC. Protein product: CSALQGAGGANVLTF.

As concerns this clonotype: A much more abundant neighbour one base away suggests this may be a read error. Here the CDR3 omits its conserved ending phenylalanine or tryptophan, so a read error is the likely source. V usage is TRBV27 and J usage is TRBJ1-5, with 10 nucleotides matching TRBD1. CDR1 MNHEY and CDR2 SMNVEV come from the germline V gene (reference sequence). The CDR3 is 16 residues long. Trimming removed 6 bases from V and 0 bases from J; junction bases left unmatched: 5. The CDR3 bases are TGTGCCAGCAGACCAGGGACAGGGGATAGCAATCAGCCCCAGCATCTT. Amino acids: CASRPGTGDSNQPQHL.

V gene TRBV6-1 combines with J gene TRBJ1-2; a weak D match, TRBD1 (6 bases). There are 12 residues in the CDR3. Germline V CDR1 and CDR2: MNHNS, SASEGT. V was shortened by 10 bases and J by 5 bases, with 14 bases between the two germline ends. Here the CDR3 reads CATVRTGYGYTF. CDR3 DNA sequence: TGTGCCACCGTCCGAACAGGGTATGGCTACACCTTC.

This clonotype was recorded at least ten times. The chain uses TRBV18 and TRBJ1-5; a possible D gene is TRBD1 (5 bases). The germline V gene has CDR1 KGHSH and CDR2 LQKENI. This CDR3 is 15 amino acids long. The V end lost 3 bases, the J end lost 5 bases, and 14 bases lay between the germline ends. This chain's CDR3 is CASSPRRGRYQPQHF. For the CDR3, the DNA is TGTGCCAGCTCACCCAGGAGGGGCCGGTATCAGCCCCAGCATTTT.

To note about this clonotype: A single base separates this from a much larger clone, so it may be a read error. This chain connects TRBV7-2 to TRBJ2-5, with D possibly matching TRBD2 (5 bases). The CDR3 is 14 amino acids. Germline-derived CDR1 and CDR2 are SGHTA and FQGNSA. The CDR3, as DNA: TGTGTCAGCAGCCGTTGGGCGGCGGGAGAGACCCAGTACTTC. Its translation is CVSSRWAAGETQYF.

J is TRBJ2-5 and V is TRBV5-6; 9 nucleotides agree with TRBD1. The end of the DNA aligns better with TRBJ2-1, so the J call may be wrong. This CDR3 is built from 16 residues. Germline V CDR1 and CDR2: SGHDT, YYEEEE. In nucleotides, the CDR3 is TGTGCCAGCGGGGAGATTACAGGGGGCGCCGGGGAGACCCAGTTCTTC. Amino acids: CASGEITGGAGETQFF.